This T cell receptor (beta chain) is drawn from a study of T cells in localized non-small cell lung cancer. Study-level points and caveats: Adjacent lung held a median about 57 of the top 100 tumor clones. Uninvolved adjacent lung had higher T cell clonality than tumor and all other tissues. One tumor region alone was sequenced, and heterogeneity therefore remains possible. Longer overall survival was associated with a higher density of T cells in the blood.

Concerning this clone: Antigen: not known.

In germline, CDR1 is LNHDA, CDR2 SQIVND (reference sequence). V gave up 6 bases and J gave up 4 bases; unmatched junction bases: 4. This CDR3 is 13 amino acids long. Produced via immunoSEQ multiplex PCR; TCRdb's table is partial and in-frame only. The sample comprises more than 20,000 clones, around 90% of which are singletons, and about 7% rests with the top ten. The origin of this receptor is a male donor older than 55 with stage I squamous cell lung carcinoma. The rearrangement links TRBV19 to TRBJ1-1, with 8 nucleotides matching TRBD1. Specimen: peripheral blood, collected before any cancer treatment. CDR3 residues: CASSPTGVTEAFF. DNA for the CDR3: TGTGCCAGTAGCCCGACAGGGGTCACTGAAGCTTTCTTT.